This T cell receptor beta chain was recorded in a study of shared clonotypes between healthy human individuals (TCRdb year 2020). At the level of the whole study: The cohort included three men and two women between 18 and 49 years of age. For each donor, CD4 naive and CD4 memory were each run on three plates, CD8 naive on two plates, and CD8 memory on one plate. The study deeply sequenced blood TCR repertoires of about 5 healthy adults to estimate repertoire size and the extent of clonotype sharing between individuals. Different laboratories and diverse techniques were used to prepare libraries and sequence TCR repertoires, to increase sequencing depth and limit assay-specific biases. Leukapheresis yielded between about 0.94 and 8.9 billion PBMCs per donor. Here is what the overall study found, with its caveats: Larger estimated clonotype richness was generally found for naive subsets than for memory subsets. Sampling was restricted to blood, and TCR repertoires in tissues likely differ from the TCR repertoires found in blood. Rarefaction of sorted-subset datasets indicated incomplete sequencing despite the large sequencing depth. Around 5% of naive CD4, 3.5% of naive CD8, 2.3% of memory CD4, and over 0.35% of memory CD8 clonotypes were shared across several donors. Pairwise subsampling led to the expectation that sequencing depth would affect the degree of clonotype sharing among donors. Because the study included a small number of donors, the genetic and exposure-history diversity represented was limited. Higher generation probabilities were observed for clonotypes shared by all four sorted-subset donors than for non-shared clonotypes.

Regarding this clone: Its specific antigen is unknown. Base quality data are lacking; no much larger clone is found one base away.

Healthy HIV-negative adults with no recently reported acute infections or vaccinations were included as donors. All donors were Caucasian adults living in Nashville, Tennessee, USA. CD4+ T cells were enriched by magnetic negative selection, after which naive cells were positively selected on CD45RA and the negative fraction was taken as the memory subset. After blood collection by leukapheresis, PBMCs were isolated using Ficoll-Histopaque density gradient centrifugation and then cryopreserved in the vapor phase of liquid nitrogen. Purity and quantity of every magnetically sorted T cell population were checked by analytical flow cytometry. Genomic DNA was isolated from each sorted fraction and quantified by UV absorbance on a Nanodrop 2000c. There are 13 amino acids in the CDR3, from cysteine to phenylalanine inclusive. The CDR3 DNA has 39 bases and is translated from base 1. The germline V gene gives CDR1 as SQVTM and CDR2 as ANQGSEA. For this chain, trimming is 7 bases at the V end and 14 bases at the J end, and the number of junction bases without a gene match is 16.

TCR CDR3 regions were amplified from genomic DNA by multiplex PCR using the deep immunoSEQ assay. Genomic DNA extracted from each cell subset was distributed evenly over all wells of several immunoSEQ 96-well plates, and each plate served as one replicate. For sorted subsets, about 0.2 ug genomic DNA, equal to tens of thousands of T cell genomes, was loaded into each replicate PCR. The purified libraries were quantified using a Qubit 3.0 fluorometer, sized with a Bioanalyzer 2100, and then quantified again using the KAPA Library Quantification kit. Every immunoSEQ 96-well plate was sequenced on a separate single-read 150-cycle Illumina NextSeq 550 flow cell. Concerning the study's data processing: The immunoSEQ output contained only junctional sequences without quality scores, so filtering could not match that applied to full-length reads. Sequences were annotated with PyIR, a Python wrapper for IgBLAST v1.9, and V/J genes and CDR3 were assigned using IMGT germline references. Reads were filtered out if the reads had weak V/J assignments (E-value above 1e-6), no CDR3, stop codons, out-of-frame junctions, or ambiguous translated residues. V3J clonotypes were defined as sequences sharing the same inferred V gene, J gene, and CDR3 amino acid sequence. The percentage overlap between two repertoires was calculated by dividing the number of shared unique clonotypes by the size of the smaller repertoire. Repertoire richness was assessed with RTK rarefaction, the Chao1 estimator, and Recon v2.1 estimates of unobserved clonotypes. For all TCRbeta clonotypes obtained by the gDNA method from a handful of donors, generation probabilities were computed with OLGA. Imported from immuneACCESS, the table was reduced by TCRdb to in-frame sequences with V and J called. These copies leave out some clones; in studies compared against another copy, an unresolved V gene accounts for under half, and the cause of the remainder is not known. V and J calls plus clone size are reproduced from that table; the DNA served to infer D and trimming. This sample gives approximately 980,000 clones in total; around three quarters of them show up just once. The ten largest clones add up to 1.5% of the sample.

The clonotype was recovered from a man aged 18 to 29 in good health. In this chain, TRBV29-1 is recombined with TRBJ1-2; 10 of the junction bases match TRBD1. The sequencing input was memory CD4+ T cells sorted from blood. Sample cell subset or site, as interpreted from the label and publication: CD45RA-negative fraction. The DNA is TGCAGCGCCAGGAGACAGGGGGCTAGTGTAGGGACCTTC. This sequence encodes CSARRQGASVGTF.